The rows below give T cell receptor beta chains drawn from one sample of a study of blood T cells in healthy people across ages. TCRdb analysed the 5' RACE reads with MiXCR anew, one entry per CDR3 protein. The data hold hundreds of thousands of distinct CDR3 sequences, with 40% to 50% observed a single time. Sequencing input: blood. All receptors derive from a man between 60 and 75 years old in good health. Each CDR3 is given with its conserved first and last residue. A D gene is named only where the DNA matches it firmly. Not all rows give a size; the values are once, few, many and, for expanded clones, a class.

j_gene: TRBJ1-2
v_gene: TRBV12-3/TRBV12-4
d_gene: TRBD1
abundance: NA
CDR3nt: TGTGCCAGCAGCCGACAGGGGCCTGCAGGCTACACCTTC
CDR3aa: CASSRQGPAGYTF

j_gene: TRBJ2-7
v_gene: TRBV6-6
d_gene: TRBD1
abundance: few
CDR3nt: TGTGCCAGCAGACTCCGACAGGGGCAATACGAGCAGTACTTC
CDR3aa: CASRLRQGQYEQYF

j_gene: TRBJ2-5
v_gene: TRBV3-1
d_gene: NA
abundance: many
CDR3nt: TGTGCCAGCAGCCACAGAGAGACCCAGTACTTC
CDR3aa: CASSHRETQYF

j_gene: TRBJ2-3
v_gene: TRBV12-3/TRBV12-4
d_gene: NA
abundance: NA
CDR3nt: TGTGCCAGCAGCACTTGGGGGAAGGTGAGAGATACGCAGTATTTT
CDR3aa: CASSTWGKVRDTQYF

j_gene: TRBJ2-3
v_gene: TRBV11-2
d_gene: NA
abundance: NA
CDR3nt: TGTGCCAGCAGCTTTGTGGGGCTAGGGGCCACAGATACGCAGTATTTT
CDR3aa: CASSFVGLGATDTQYF

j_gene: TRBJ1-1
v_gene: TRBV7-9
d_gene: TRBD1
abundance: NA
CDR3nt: TGTGCCAGCAGCTTAGGGACAGGGGGTACGAACACTGAAGCTTTCTTT
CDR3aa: CASSLGTGGTNTEAFF

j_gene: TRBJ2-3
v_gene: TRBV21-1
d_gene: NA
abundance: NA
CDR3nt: TGTGCCAGCAGCACCACGACTCCAGATACGCAGTATTTT
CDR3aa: CASSTTTPDTQYF

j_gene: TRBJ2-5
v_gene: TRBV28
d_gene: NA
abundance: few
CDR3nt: TGTGCCAGCAGTTTGGGGCTGGAGCAGCAAGAGACCCAGTACTTC
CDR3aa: CASSLGLEQQETQYF

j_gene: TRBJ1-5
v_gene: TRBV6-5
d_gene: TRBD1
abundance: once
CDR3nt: TGTGCCAGCAGCACTACAGGGGGCTTTAGCAATCAGCCCCAGCATTTT
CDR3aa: CASSTTGGFSNQPQHF

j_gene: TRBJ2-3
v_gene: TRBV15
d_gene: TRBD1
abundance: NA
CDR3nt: TGTGCCACCAGCAGAGAAGGACAGGGCGACAGCACAGATACGCAGTATTTT
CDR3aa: CATSREGQGDSTDTQYF

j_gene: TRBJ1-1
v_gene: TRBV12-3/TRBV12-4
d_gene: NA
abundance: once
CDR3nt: TGTGCCAGCAGCCTTATAGGGCCCACTGAAGCTTTCTTT
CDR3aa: CASSLIGPTEAFF

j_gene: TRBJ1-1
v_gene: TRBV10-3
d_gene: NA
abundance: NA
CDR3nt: TGTGCCATCAGTGATATAGGGGTTGGGGCTTTCTTT
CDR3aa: CAISDIGVGAFF

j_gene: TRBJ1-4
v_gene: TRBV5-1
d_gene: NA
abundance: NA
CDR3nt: TGCGCCAGCAGCTTGTCTAGGGCCGCTAATGAAAAACTGTTTTTT
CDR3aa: CASSLSRAANEKLFF

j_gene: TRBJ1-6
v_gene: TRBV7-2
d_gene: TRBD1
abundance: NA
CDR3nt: TGTGCCAGCAGCGGGACAGCGGGCACCCCACCCCTCTACTTT
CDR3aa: CASSGTAGTPPLYF

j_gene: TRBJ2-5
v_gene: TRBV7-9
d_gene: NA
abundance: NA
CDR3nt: TGTGCCAGCAGCCAAGACACGTGGGGCCAAGAGACCCAGTACTTC
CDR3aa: CASSQDTWGQETQYF

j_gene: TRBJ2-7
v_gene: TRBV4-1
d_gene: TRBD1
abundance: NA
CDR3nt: TGCGCCAGCAGCCCCGGACAGGGCCCCAACTACGAGCAGTACTTC
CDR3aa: CASSPGQGPNYEQYF

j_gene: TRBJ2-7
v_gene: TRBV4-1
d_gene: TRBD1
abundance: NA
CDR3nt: TGCGCCAGCAGCCAAGGTCAGGGGGCTCGGTACGAGCAGTACTTC
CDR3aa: CASSQGQGARYEQYF

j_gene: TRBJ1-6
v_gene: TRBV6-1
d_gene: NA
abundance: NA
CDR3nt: TGTGCCAGCAACTACTACGGCGCGGGATCCTATAATTCACCCCTCCACTTT
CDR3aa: CASNYYGAGSYNSPLHF

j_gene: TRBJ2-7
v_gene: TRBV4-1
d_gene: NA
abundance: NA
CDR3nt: TGCGCCAGCAGCCCTCTGCGTCTGACACAGGGATACGAGCAGTACTTC
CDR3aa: CASSPLRLTQGYEQYF

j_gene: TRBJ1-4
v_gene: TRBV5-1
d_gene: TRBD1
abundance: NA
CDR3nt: TGCGCCAGCAGCTCATCCGGGACAGGGGATGAAAAACTGTTTTTT
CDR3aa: CASSSSGTGDEKLFF

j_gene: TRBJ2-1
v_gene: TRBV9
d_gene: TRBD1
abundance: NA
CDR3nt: TGTGCCAGCAGCGGGGACAGCGGAAACTACAATGAGCAGTTCTTC
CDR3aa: CASSGDSGNYNEQFF

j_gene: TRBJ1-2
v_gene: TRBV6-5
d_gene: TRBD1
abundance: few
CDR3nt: TGTGCCAGCAATCCGACAGGGCTCACGAGATATGGCTACACCTTC
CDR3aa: CASNPTGLTRYGYTF

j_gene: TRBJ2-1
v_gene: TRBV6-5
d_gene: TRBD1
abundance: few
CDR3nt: TGTGCCAGCAGTCACCCCGGGACAGCAGTCAATGAGCAGTTCTTC
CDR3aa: CASSHPGTAVNEQFF

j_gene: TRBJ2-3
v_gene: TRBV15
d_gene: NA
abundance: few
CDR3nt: TGTGCCACCAGCAGAGGCGTCTATCAAGGACCAGATACGCAGTATTTT
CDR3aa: CATSRGVYQGPDTQYF

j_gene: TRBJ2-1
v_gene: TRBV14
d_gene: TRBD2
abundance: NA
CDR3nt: TGTGCCAGCAGCAAGCGGGGGGGCTTCGATGAGCAGTTCTTC
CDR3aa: CASSKRGGFDEQFF

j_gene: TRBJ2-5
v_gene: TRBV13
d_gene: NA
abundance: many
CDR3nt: TGTGCCAGCAGCGCGACCGATTATCGGAGGGAAGAGACCCAGTACTTC
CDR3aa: CASSATDYRREETQYF

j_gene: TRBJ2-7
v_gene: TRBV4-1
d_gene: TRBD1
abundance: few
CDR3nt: TGCGCCAGCAGCCCTTGGACAGGGCAAGTACACGAGCAGTACTTC
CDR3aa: CASSPWTGQVHEQYF

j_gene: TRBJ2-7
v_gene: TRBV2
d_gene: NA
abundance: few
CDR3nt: TGTGCCAGCGAAGGATACAACAGGGCGAGCGAGCAGTACTTC
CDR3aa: CASEGYNRASEQYF

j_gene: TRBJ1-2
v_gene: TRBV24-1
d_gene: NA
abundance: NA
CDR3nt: TGTGCCACCAGTGACACGGACAGTCGCTATGGCTACACCTTC
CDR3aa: CATSDTDSRYGYTF

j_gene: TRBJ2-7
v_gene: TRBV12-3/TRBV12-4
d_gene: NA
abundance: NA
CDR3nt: TGTGCCAGCACCCTCGGACGGACTGCCTACGAGCAGTACTTC
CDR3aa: CASTLGRTAYEQYF

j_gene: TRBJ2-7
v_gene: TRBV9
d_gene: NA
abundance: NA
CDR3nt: TGTGCCAGCAGCCCCGCCGAGGGTTACGAGCAGTACTTC
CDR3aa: CASSPAEGYEQYF

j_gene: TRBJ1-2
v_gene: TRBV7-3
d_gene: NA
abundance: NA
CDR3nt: TGTGCCAGCAGCTTAACCCCAGGTGAAAACTATGGCTACACCTTC
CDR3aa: CASSLTPGENYGYTF

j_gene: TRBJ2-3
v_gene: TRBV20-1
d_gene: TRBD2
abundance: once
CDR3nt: TGCAGTGCTAGAGAACTAGCGGGAGGGCCTATTTCAGATACGCAGTATTTT
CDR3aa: CSARELAGGPISDTQYF

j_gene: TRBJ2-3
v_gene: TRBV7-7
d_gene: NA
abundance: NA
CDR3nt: TGTGCCAGCAGCTCGGAATCCGGTACGCAGTATTTT
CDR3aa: CASSSESGTQYF